The clone carrying this TCR beta chain has more than one count but fewer than ten. Its antigen is undetermined. The CDR3 is made up of 13 amino acids. Trimming removed 4 bases from V and 5 bases from J, with 11 bases in between. Library preparation for TCR beta used quantitative 5'-RACE with molecular barcodes. A single record per CDR3 protein comes from TCRdb applying MiXCR to the 5' RACE reads. The sample contains hundreds of thousands of distinct CDR3 sequences, 17% of which appear only once. This entry belongs to a study of CD8 T cells in ankylosing spondylitis. Study-wide results and limits: Reportedly, significant enrichment of disease-linked clones occurred in matched ankylosing spondylitis synovial fluid. Ankylosing spondylitis blood appeared to be characterized by a TCR beta motif of about eight highly homologous variants.

V and J are TRBV12-3 or TRBV12-4 and TRBJ1-1, with a possible D match to TRBD1 (5 bases). Sequences were obtained from blood, either unsorted or a sorted T cell fraction (not recorded which). This clonotype was sampled from a male donor with ankylosing spondylitis. The CDR3 bases are TGTGCCAGCAGTTATAATGGGGGGACTGAAGCTTTCTTT. This codes for CASSYNGGTEAFF.